Following are 18 T cell receptor beta chains from one sample sequenced in a study of T cells in Graves' hyperthyroidism and ophthalmopathy. Amplified regions were TCR beta CDR3 sequences from RNA transcripts. HTBI primers were used for first-round RT-PCR of the TCR CDR3. Each CDR3 protein is one row after TCRdb ran MiXCR on the multiplex PCR reads. Among 600,000 or so distinct CDR3 sequences listed, approximately 44% were seen once. The sample taken for sequencing was peripheral blood or thyroid tissue (not recorded which). The receptors were gathered from a woman aged 18-29 years with Graves' hyperthyroidism.

This clonotype has a handful of counts. The CDR3 loop is CSARETGDYGYTF. CDR3 DNA sequence: TGCAGTGCTAGAGAAACAGGGGACTATGGCTACACCTTC. The chain has TRBV20-1 and TRBJ1-2; TRBD1 matches 7 bases. There are 13 residues in the CDR3. After removal of 0 bases from V and 3 bases from J, the junction contained 1 base not matched to a gene. CDR1 DFQATT and CDR2 SNEGSKA come from the germline V gene (reference sequence).

This clonotype has at least ten counts. V and J are TRBV2 and TRBJ2-2; a possible D gene is TRBD1 (5 bases). CDR3 length equals 14 residues. The ends were cut back, 3 bases at V and 4 bases at J, with 9 bases in the middle. Germline CDR1 SNHLY, CDR2 FYNNEI. The CDR3 region is CASSEARGTGELFF. The CDR3, as DNA: TGTGCCAGCAGTGAGGCTAGGGGCACCGGGGAGCTGTTTTTT.

The J gene is TRBJ2-2, the V gene TRBV3-1; tentative D call: TRBD1 (6 bases). The length of the CDR3 is 13 residues. CDR1 and CDR2 from the germline V gene are LGHDT and YNNKEL (reference sequence). V was trimmed by 5 bases and J by 5 bases, leaving 9 bases between them. The chain's CDR3 is CASSRDITGELFF. The CDR3 region has the DNA TGTGCCAGCAGCAGGGACATTACCGGGGAGCTGTTTTTT.

This clonotype was detected ten times or more. The rearrangement links TRBV14 to TRBJ2-7; TRBD2 matches at 9 bases. The CDR3 runs 13 residues. Looked up from germline, CDR1 is SGHDN and CDR2 is FVKESK. The V segment lost 4 bases and the J segment 6 bases; nucleotides outside the gene matches: 4. CDR3 coding DNA: TGTGCCAGCAGCCGTCAGCGGGAGGCCGAGCAGTACTTC. This gives the protein CASSRQREAEQYF. Full variable domain (missing parts from reference TRBV14 and TRBJ2-7): EAGVTQFPSHSVIEKGQTVTLRCDPISGHDNLYWYRRVMGKEIKFLLHFVKESKQDESGMPNNRFLAERTGGTYSTLKVQPAELEDSGVYFCASSRQREAEQYFGPGTRLTVT.

This clonotype was seen more than once but under ten times. One junction end does not reproduce the germline sequence, and a read error may be involved. The V gene is TRBV19, the J gene TRBJ1-1; 10 bases align to TRBD1. CDR3 size: 14 residues. Germline V gene lookup returns CDR1 LNHDA and CDR2 SQIVND (reference sequence). The CDR3 here is CASSQGTGVAEAFF. In nucleotides, the CDR3 is TGCGCCAGCAGCCAAGGGACAGGGGTGGCTGAAGCTTTCTTT.

This clonotype has a handful of counts. This chain uses TRBV12-3 or TRBV12-4 with TRBJ1-2; D is possibly TRBD1 (5 bases). This CDR3 comprises 11 residues. The CDR3 is CAMAGGSGYTF. The DNA for the CDR3 is TGTGCTATGGCGGGGGGGTCTGGCTACACCTTC.

This chain joins TRBV7-9 and TRBJ2-5, with 11 bases aligning to TRBD2. Germline V gene lookup returns CDR1 SEHNR and CDR2 FQNEAQ (reference sequence). This CDR3 spans 16 amino acids. J lost 2 bases, V lost 5 bases, and 7 bases had no gene match. CDR3 DNA sequence: TGTGCCAGCAGCCCGACCGGGACTAGCGGTCAAGAGACCCAGTACTTC. This gives the protein CASSPTGTSGQETQYF.

This clonotype was seen only once. The rearrangement joins TRBV29-1 to TRBJ1-5; D is possibly TRBD1 (5 bases). CDR3 length: 13 amino acids. V was shortened by 8 bases and J by 2 bases, with 13 bases between the two germline ends. Looked up from germline, CDR1 is SQVTM and CDR2 is ANQGSEA. In DNA form, the CDR3 reads TGCAGCCAAGAGGCGGGACGCAATCAGCCCCAGCATTTT. Its protein product is CSQEAGRNQPQHF. Complete variable domain (other parts from reference TRBV29-1 and TRBJ1-5): SAVISQKPSRDICQRGTSLTIQCQVDSQVTMMFWYRQQPGQSLTLIATANQGSEATYESGFVIDKFPISRPNLTFSTLTVSNMSPEDSSIYLCSQEAGRNQPQHFGDGTRLSIL.

This clonotype has only one observation. The CDR3 does not close with the conserved phenylalanine or tryptophan, likely indicating a read error. The chain combines TRBV7-9 with TRBJ1-2; D gene ambiguous. The CDR3 is made up of 15 amino acids. Germline assignment: CDR1 SEHNR and CDR2 FQNEAQ (reference sequence). CDR3 coding DNA: TGCGCCAGCAGCTCCTCTCTTGGAGCTAACTATGGCTACACCCTC. Translating gives CASSSSLGANYGYTL.

CDR3 residues: CASSLGDLGIEAFF. The CDR3 coding sequence is TGTGCCAGCAGTTTAGGTGATTTGGGAATTGAAGCTTTCTTT. The gene calls are TRBV25-1 and TRBJ1-1, with D hard to call. Deletions cut 5 bases from V and 7 bases from J, with 17 bases between. Germline lookup yields CDR1 MGHDK and CDR2 SYGVNS. The CDR3 has 14 residues. The whole variable domain, filled in from reference TRBV25-1 and TRBJ1-1, reads EADIYQTPRYLVIGTGKKITLECSQTMGHDKMYWYQQDPGMELHLIHYSYGVNSTEKGDLSSESTVSRIRTEHFPLTLESARPSHTSQYLCASSLGDLGIEAFFGQGTRLTVV.

On this clonotype: The junction does not match germline at one end; this may be a read error. The V gene is TRBV7-6, the J gene TRBJ2-5, with a possible D match to TRBD2 (6 bases). The CDR3 spans 13 residues. From germline, CDR1 is SGHVS and CDR2 FNYEAQ. CDR3 loop: CASSLLWGETQHF. In nucleotides, the CDR3 is TGTGCCAGCAGCTTACTCTGGGGGGAGACCCAGCACTTC. The full variable domain, completed using reference TRBV7-6 and TRBJ2-5, is GAGVSQSPRYKVTKRGQDVALRCDPISGHVSLYWYRQALGQGPEFLTYFNYEAQQDKSGLPNDRFSAERPEGSISTLTIQRTEQRDSAMYRCASSLLWGETQHFGPGTRLLVL.

The chain carries TRBV29-1 and TRBJ1-1; D is uncertain. This CDR3 spans 11 amino acids. The germline V gene encodes CDR1 SQVTM and CDR2 ANQGSEA. Between the trimmed V and J ends, which lost 3 bases and 8 bases, there was a span of 10 bases. The CDR3 DNA reads as TGCAGCGTTGAGGCCCCCACCGAAGCTTTCTTT. This gives the protein CSVEAPTEAFF.

This clonotype turned up a few times. The chain carries TRBV20-1 and TRBJ2-7; D is possibly TRBD2 (5 bases). Trimming shortened V by 4 bases and J by 0 bases, and 13 bases separated the two germline ends. Per germline, CDR1 DFQATT and CDR2 SNEGSKA (reference sequence). This CDR3 has 14 amino acids. CDR3 coding DNA: TGCAGTGCTAAGAGCGGAACGAGCTCCTACGAGCAGTACTTC. Its translation is CSAKSGTSSYEQYF.

This rearrangement joins TRBV10-1 to TRBJ1-2; unclear D gene. CDR1 is WNHNN and CDR2 is SYGVQD in the germline V gene (reference sequence). This CDR3 is built from 17 residues. V was trimmed by 8 bases and J by 3 bases, leaving 25 bases between them. The CDR3, as DNA: TGCGCCAGCGGACGGGCATGGCGACCGGGCGCTGACTATGGCTACACCTTC. It specifies CASGRAWRPGADYGYTF.

V and J are TRBV7-2 and TRBJ2-6; tentative D call: TRBD2 (5 bases). Between the trimmed V and J ends, which lost 5 bases and 2 bases, there was a span of 13 bases. The CDR3 covers 16 residues. Germline CDR1 is SGHTA and CDR2 is FQGNSA. The CDR3 DNA follows: TGTGCCAGCAGCCAAGTTTCGGGAACTGGGGCCAACGTCCTGACTTTC. Protein sequence: CASSQVSGTGANVLTF.

Points on this clonotype: A read error is likely, as this CDR3 ends without the conserved phenylalanine or tryptophan. Because the CDR3's place on the DNA is in doubt, the DNA is left out and the CDR3 is given as listed by TCRdb. The chain recombines TRBV2 with TRBJ2-7; TRBD1, as called in the table, went unchecked against the DNA. Germline assignment: CDR1 SNHLY and CDR2 FYNNEI. The length of the CDR3 is 11 amino acids, counting both ends. The CDR3 loop reads CASSEEGDWYY.

This rearrangement joins TRBV20-1 to TRBJ2-5; 12 bases line up with TRBD2. V lost 6 bases and J lost 0; bases outside the gene matches: 8. The CDR3 spans 16 residues. Germline V lookup: CDR1 DFQATT, CDR2 SNEGSKA (reference sequence). CDR3: CSAAVLAGGNQETQYF. The CDR3 coding sequence is TGCAGTGCCGCTGTACTAGCGGGAGGTAACCAAGAGACCCAGTACTTC.

The genes are TRBV11-2 and TRBJ2-5; D gene ambiguous. Germline CDR1 SGHAT, CDR2 FQNNGV. This CDR3 comprises 15 residues. The ends were cut back, 4 bases at V and 0 bases at J, with 12 bases in the middle. CDR3 nucleotides: TGTGCCAGCAGCTACCTATTGGTGAACCAAGAGACCCAGTACTTC. As protein: CASSYLLVNQETQYF.